The 13 T cell receptor beta chains given below trace back to one sample, sequenced in a study of blood T cell repertoires in COVID-19. The table came from immunoSEQ multiplex PCR; TCRdb's copy has only in-frame clones and leaves some out. The sample has about 110,000 clones; less than 85% are singletons. The sequencing sample was made of peripheral blood. Receptors were obtained from a woman aged 80 or over with acute or convalescent COVID-19.

The chain is built from TRBV6-5 and TRBJ1-4, with a possible D match to TRBD1 (6 bases). The length of the CDR3 is 14 residues. Trimming stripped 3 bases from V and 8 bases from J, with 13 bases between. Germline V gives CDR1 MNHEY, CDR2 SVGAGI. The CDR3 DNA reads TGTGCCAGCAGTTATTCCCTGGGACAAGAAAAACTGTTTTTT. Protein sequence: CASSYSLGQEKLFF.

The count of this clone is one. CDR3 sequence reads: CSVGGGGQGSSYEQYF. CDR3 sequence (DNA): TGCAGCGTTGGGGGGGGCGGACAGGGGAGCTCCTACGAGCAGTACTTC. The V and J genes are TRBV29-1 and TRBJ2-7, with TRBD1 matching 9 bases. This CDR3 has 16 amino acids. Losses at the gene ends were 4 bases for V and 0 bases for J; bases not matched to a gene: 10. Germline V lookup: CDR1 SQVTM, CDR2 ANQGSEA.

This sequence joins TRBV14 and TRBJ1-2, with D possibly TRBD1 on 6 matching bases. CDR3 length: 16 residues. Trimming took 4 bases from V and 6 from J, leaving 21 bases between them. Per the germline V gene, CDR1 is SGHDN and CDR2 is FVKESK. The CDR3 sequence: CASSPRWGGRDNGYTF. Here the CDR3 DNA reads TGTGCCAGCAGCCCCAGATGGGGGGGCAGGGATAATGGCTACACCTTC. Looking up the rest from reference TRBV14 and TRBJ1-2 gives the full variable domain: EAGVTQFPSHSVIEKGQTVTLRCDPISGHDNLYWYRRVMGKEIKFLLHFVKESKQDESGMPNNRFLAERTGGTYSTLKVQPAELEDSGVYFCASSPRWGGRDNGYTFGSGTRLTVV.

The gene calls are TRBV7-3 and TRBJ1-2; D is unresolved. The CDR3 is 13 amino acids. V gave up 5 bases and J gave up 8 bases, with 15 bases separating them. Germline V gene data show CDR1 as SGHTA and CDR2 as FQGTGA. CDR3 protein: CASSPEWGGGYTF. In nucleotides, the CDR3 is TGTGCCAGCAGCCCTGAATGGGGAGGAGGCTACACCTTC.

V usage is TRBV4-1 and J usage is TRBJ2-1, with 8 bases that match TRBD2. The CDR3 has 15 residues. Germline CDR1 is MGHRA and CDR2 is YSYEKL. J lost 6 bases, V lost 3 bases, and 7 bases had no gene match. The CDR3 is CASSHPGTSGNEQFF. As DNA, the CDR3 is TGCGCCAGCAGCCACCCAGGGACTAGTGGCAATGAGCAGTTCTTC.

The chain recombines TRBV2 with TRBJ2-5; a possible D gene is TRBD1 (5 bases). The V end lost 5 bases, the J end lost 5 bases, and 9 bases lay between the germline ends. Germline-derived CDR1 and CDR2 are SNHLY and FYNNEI. The CDR3 extends over 12 amino acids. CDR3: CASSRQWETQYF. The CDR3 nucleotides read TGTGCCAGCAGTCGACAGTGGGAGACCCAGTACTTC.

The chain recombines TRBV7-8 with TRBJ1-1; TRBD1 is a possible D gene (5 bases). The germline V gene encodes CDR1 SGHVS and CDR2 FQNEAQ. The CDR3 extends over 13 amino acids. Trimming cost V 4 bases and J 1 base, with 7 bases left between them. The CDR3: CASSSDRNTEAFF. CDR3 nucleotides: TGTGCCAGCAGCTCAGACAGGAACACTGAAGCTTTCTTT.

This clone was observed a single time. This CDR3 is CAISGKQGAFDGYTF. In DNA, the CDR3 is TGTGCCATCAGTGGGAAACAGGGAGCTTTCGATGGCTACACCTTC. The chain joins TRBV10-3 to TRBJ1-2; a weak D match, TRBD1 (6 bases). CDR1 and CDR2 (germline): ENHRY, SYGVKD. CDR3 length equals 15 residues. Trimming left V 4 bases short and J 6 bases short, with 18 bases between.

The chain combines TRBV9 with TRBJ1-4; D gene uncertain. Deletions cut 0 bases from V and 0 bases from J, with 6 bases between. Germline V gives CDR1 SGDLS, CDR2 YYNGEE. The CDR3 is 15 residues long. This CDR3 reads CASSVGSATNEKLFF. CDR3 nucleotides: TGTGCCAGCAGCGTAGGGTCGGCAACTAATGAAAAACTGTTTTTT.

The chain is built from TRBV4-1 and TRBJ1-2; TRBD1 matches at 8 bases. Germline CDR1 is MGHRA and CDR2 is YSYEKL. The CDR3 loop spans 19 amino acids. After removal of 1 base from V and 2 bases from J, the junction contained 15 bases not matched to a gene. The CDR3 nucleotides are TGCGCCAGCAGCCAAGCCGTCCAGGGGGCGCAGAGGGGGAACTATGGCTACACCTTC. The encoded protein is CASSQAVQGAQRGNYGYTF.

The table lists this clone with a count of one. This chain links TRBV5-8 with TRBJ2-7; 9 bases agree with TRBD1. Germline V gene sequence: CDR1 SGHTS, CDR2 YDEGEE. V trimming: 3 bases; J trimming: 0 bases; junction bases outside the gene matches: 16. The CDR3 length is 19 residues. The CDR3 DNA reads as TGTGCCAGCAGCTATATGTCTGGGACAGGGAGTGCTCGCTCCTACGAGCAGTACTTC. This encodes CASSYMSGTGSARSYEQYF.

J is TRBJ2-7 and V is TRBV12-3 or TRBV12-4, with unresolved D. The CDR3 is 11 residues long. V was pared by 5 bases and J by 3 bases, with 5 bases between. The DNA of the CDR3 is TGTGCCAGCAGTCCCAACTACGAGCAGTACTTC. Protein: CASSPNYEQYF.

The V and J genes are TRBV5-4 and TRBJ2-3, with 9 nucleotides matching TRBD1. Germline trimming cut 4 bases from V and 1 base from J; bases unmatched to any gene: 7. This CDR3 is built from 16 residues. Germline V gives CDR1 SGHNT, CDR2 YYREEE (reference sequence). As DNA, the CDR3 is TGTGCCAGCAGCCGACAGGGGGGAGATGGCACAGATACGCAGTATTTT. This encodes CASSRQGGDGTDTQYF.